The 19 T cell receptor beta chains below all came from one sample that was sequenced in a study of blood T cell repertoires in COVID-19. Profiling relied on immunoSEQ multiplex PCR, and the TCRdb table lists in-frame clones only, not all of them. The profile shows about 260,000 clones, 86% of them singletons. Sequencing input: peripheral blood. The receptors shown here come from a man aged 25-45 years with active or convalescent COVID-19.

This rearrangement joins TRBV5-1 to TRBJ2-1; 13 positions match TRBD2. J lost 8 bases, V lost 1 base, and 3 bases had no gene match. This CDR3 is built from 15 residues. Germline-derived CDR1 and CDR2 are SGHRS and YFSETQ. CDR3 sequence reads: CASSLTSGGAYEQFF. The CDR3 coding sequence is TGCGCCAGCAGCTTGACTAGCGGGGGGGCCTATGAGCAGTTCTTC. Combining the CDR3 with reference TRBV5-1 and TRBJ2-1 gives the whole variable domain KAGVTQTPRYLIKTRGQQVTLSCSPISGHRSVSWYQQTPGQGLQFLFEYFSETQRNKGNFPGRFSGRQFSNSRSEMNVSTLELGDSALYLCASSLTSGGAYEQFFGPGTRLTVL.

The V and J genes are TRBV7-6 and TRBJ2-4; 8 bases are shared with TRBD2. In germline, CDR1 is SGHVS, CDR2 FNYEAQ. This CDR3 spans 19 amino acids. V shed 2 bases and J 0 bases; nucleotides not matched to a gene: 12. CDR3 amino acids: CASSLTERGSPLAKNIQYF. The CDR3 DNA sequence: TGTGCCAGCAGCTTAACGGAGCGGGGGAGTCCTCTAGCCAAAAACATTCAGTACTTC.

This chain connects TRBV19 to TRBJ1-2, with TRBD1 identical over 8 bases. Germline assignment: CDR1 LNHDA and CDR2 SQIVND (reference sequence). The CDR3 runs 14 residues. J lost 12 bases, V lost 8 bases, and 17 bases had no gene match. In nucleotides, the CDR3 is TGTGCCAGTGGGGAGGGACAGGTCAGTCCCCCTGACACCTTC. This gives the protein CASGEGQVSPPDTF.

The genes are TRBV7-8 and TRBJ1-5, with D possibly matching TRBD1 (5 bases). CDR1 SGHVS and CDR2 FQNEAQ come from the germline V gene. The ends were cut back, 0 bases at V and 3 bases at J, with 9 bases in the middle. The CDR3 sequence is 15 residues long. CDR3 coding DNA: TGTGCCAGCAGCTTAGCAGGGGCTTCCAATCAGCCCCAGCATTTT. Amino acids: CASSLAGASNQPQHF.

The chain employs TRBV2 and TRBJ1-3; TRBD1 is a possible D gene (5 bases). This CDR3 is built from 14 residues. Trimming took off 6 bases at V and 0 bases at J, with 9 bases between the two ends. The V gene's germline CDR1 is SNHLY and CDR2 FYNNEI. CDR3 sequence: CASRRGISGNTIYF. The CDR3 nucleotides read TGTGCCAGCAGACGGGGGATCTCTGGAAACACCATATATTTT. The whole variable domain, filled in from reference TRBV2 and TRBJ1-3, reads EPEVTQTPSHQVTQMGQEVILRCVPISNHLYFYWYRQILGQKVEFLVSFYNNEISEKSEIFDDQFSVERPDGSNFTLKIRSTKLEDSAMYFCASRRGISGNTIYFGEGSWLTVV.

This clone has only one observation. The V call is TRBV24-1, the J call TRBJ1-6; possible D gene TRBD1, 5 bases. Trimming took off 1 base at V and 3 bases at J, with 15 bases between the two ends. The CDR3 totals 18 residues. Germline lookup yields CDR1 KGHDR and CDR2 SFDVKD. In DNA, the CDR3 is TGTGCCACCAGTGATTTCGGTCAGGCAGGGTACTATAATTCACCCCTCCACTTT. It translates to CATSDFGQAGYYNSPLHF.

This sequence joins TRBV29-1 and TRBJ1-2, with TRBD1 identical over 9 bases. Germline loops: CDR1 SQVTM, CDR2 ANQGSEA. The CDR3 runs to 14 residues. Losses at the gene ends were 8 bases for V and 2 bases for J; bases not matched to a gene: 9. CDR3 nucleotide sequence: TGCAGCACCTGGACAGGGGAACAAAACTATGGCTACACCTTC. Translating it yields CSTWTGEQNYGYTF.

The chain's CDR3 is CASSPRRGLVETQYF. CDR3 DNA sequence: TGTGCCAGCAGCCCGCGCAGGGGCCTGGTGGAGACCCAGTACTTC. The V gene is TRBV7-2, the J gene TRBJ2-5, with D possibly matching TRBD1 (6 bases). CDR3 size: 15 residues. Germline values: CDR1 SGHTA, CDR2 FQGNSA. V was cut by 5 bases and J by 5 bases, with 18 bases left in between.

The chain combines TRBV27 with TRBJ2-3; 8 nucleotides line up with TRBD1. Germline CDR1 reads MNHEY; CDR2 reads SMNVEV (reference sequence). This CDR3 is built from 15 residues. Trimming cost V 2 bases and J 6 bases; bases outside gene matches: 7. The chain's CDR3 is CASSLRQGAVDTQYF. CDR3 coding DNA: TGTGCCAGCAGTTTACGGCAGGGGGCGGTGGATACGCAGTATTTT.

The V call is TRBV18, the J call TRBJ1-3, with 7 bases fitting TRBD1. The V gene end was trimmed by 6 bases and the J gene end by 0 bases; junction bases not matched to a gene: 5. This CDR3 is built from 15 residues. Germline lookup yields CDR1 KGHSH and CDR2 LQKENI. The CDR3 DNA sequence: TGTGCCAGCTCGGACGGACAGGTCTCTGGAAACACCATATATTTT. Protein product: CASSDGQVSGNTIYF.

The chain joins TRBV18 to TRBJ2-2; possibly TRBD1 for D (6 bases). Germline V CDR1 and CDR2: KGHSH, LQKENI. The CDR3 spans 15 residues. V was cut by 8 bases and J by 2 bases, with 15 bases left in between. As DNA, the CDR3 is TGTGCCAGCAGACCCAACAGGGCCAACACCGGGGAGCTGTTTTTT. It codes for CASRPNRANTGELFF.

The chain has TRBV4-1 and TRBJ1-1; D remains unclear. Germline V gene data show CDR1 as MGHRA and CDR2 as YSYEKL. V was shortened by 0 bases and J by 1 base, with 9 bases between the two germline ends. The length of the CDR3 is 15 residues. The CDR3 DNA sequence: TGCGCCAGCAGCCAAGATCTAGAGGGGAACACTGAAGCTTTCTTT. Translating gives CASSQDLEGNTEAFF.

The rearrangement links TRBV30 to TRBJ2-5; 9 positions agree with TRBD1. Germline loops: CDR1 GTSNPN, CDR2 SVGIG (reference sequence). J lost 5 bases, V lost 1 base, and 8 bases had no gene match. This CDR3 is 15 amino acids long. DNA for the CDR3: TGTGCCTGGAGTGCGACCGCACAGGGGGCTGAGACCCAGTACTTC. Translated, it gives CAWSATAQGAETQYF.

The V gene is TRBV6-5, the J gene TRBJ2-7, with a possible D match to TRBD1 (6 bases). V lost 7 bases and J 3 bases, leaving 13 bases between the germline ends. The CDR3 has 13 residues. Germline CDR1 MNHEY, CDR2 SVGAGI. The CDR3 coding sequence is TGTGCCAGCAAGGAAACAGGGTTCTACGAGCAGTACTTC. Its protein is CASKETGFYEQYF.

This sequence joins TRBV19 and TRBJ1-1; 12 nucleotides line up with TRBD1. The CDR3 spans 14 residues. Trimming at V came to 3 bases and at J to 7 bases, leaving 3 bases not matched to a gene. Germline lookup yields CDR1 LNHDA and CDR2 SQIVND (reference sequence). The CDR3 bases are TGTGCCAGTAGTATCGGGACAGGGGGCTTTGAAGCTTTCTTT. It encodes CASSIGTGGFEAFF. The entire variable domain, with the rest obtained from reference TRBV19 and TRBJ1-1, is as follows: DGGITQSPKYLFRKEGQNVTLSCEQNLNHDAMYWYRQDPGQGLRLIYYSQIVNDFQKGDIAEGYSVSREKKESFPLTVTSAQKNPTAFYLCASSIGTGGFEAFFGQGTRLTVV.

The gene calls are TRBV6-5 and TRBJ1-1, with 7 bases aligning to TRBD1. The CDR3 is made up of 13 amino acids. The germline V gene encodes CDR1 MNHEY and CDR2 SVGAGI. Trimming took 5 bases from V and 6 from J; bases not matched to a gene: 6. The CDR3 DNA reads as TGTGCCAGCAGTCAGGGGGAAGGCCCTGAAGCTTTCTTT. Its translation is CASSQGEGPEAFF.

This clone has just a few counts. V usage is TRBV13 and J usage is TRBJ2-7, with 9 bases aligning to TRBD1. The CDR3 loop spans 15 amino acids. V was pared by 4 bases and J by 4 bases, with 8 bases of the junction left unmatched. The germline gives CDR1 PRHDT, CDR2 FYEKMQ (reference sequence). The CDR3 DNA follows: TGTGCCAGCAGCTCCCCCGGGACAGGGTTTTACGAGCAGTACTTC. Protein sequence: CASSSPGTGFYEQYF.

The rearrangement links TRBV29-1 to TRBJ2-1, with TRBD1 matching over 11 bases. V was clipped by 5 bases and J by 10 bases; unmatched bases: 7. This CDR3 has 13 residues. Germline CDR1 SQVTM, CDR2 ANQGSEA. The CDR3 spells CSVCGTGGGEQFF. The CDR3 DNA sequence: TGCAGCGTTTGCGGGACAGGGGGAGGGGAGCAGTTCTTC.

The V call is TRBV4-3, the J call TRBJ1-2; possible D gene TRBD1, 6 bases. This CDR3 is built from 16 residues. Trimming left V 3 bases short and J 1 base short, with 15 bases between. Germline assignment: CDR1 LGHNA and CDR2 YSLEER. CDR3: CASSQGATSHNYGYTF. The DNA of the CDR3 is TGCGCCAGCAGCCAGGGGGCCACTAGTCATAACTATGGCTACACCTTC.